This TCR beta chain was captured by sequencing in a study of blood T cell repertoires in COVID-19. The overall study: The samples span acute and convalescent COVID-19 from the United States, Italy and Spain.

Profiled with immunoSEQ multiplex PCR; TCRdb holds only in-frame clones, not every one. The sample has approximately 270,000 clones, about 80% seen once. In germline, CDR1 is SGHDT, CDR2 YYEEEE. V dropped 0 bases and J dropped 11; count of bases not matched to a gene: 12. CDR3 length equals 17 residues. Material for sequencing was peripheral blood. This TCR was recovered from a person aged 70 to 79 with COVID-19, enrolled during active disease. This chain joins TRBV5-6 and TRBJ2-1, with TRBD2 identical over 12 bases. CDR3 coding DNA: TGTGCCAGCAGCTTGGGAGAAATGAGACTAGCGGGAGTACAGCAGTTCTTC. Translated: CASSLGEMRLAGVQQFF.